This section outlines one T cell receptor (beta chain) sequence together with its context. Its antigen is not known. This CDR3 contains 16 residues. V lost 5 bases, J lost 4 bases, and 18 bases lay in between. Germline CDR1 is SGHVS and CDR2 is FQNEAQ. Sequencing was performed with immunoSEQ multiplex PCR; in TCRdb, only in-frame clones are kept and a portion is missing. In the table there are 43,000 or so clones, roughly 80% of which are singletons. Time point in this sample: week 23, last vaccination. Topical imiquimod accompanied each vaccine dose, which consisted of 300 ug of mutant IDH1 20-mer peptide. The data are from a study of a mutant IDH1 vaccine in newly diagnosed glioma.

This receptor was taken from a woman between 18 and 30 years old with glioma. Some clones in this sample may be carry-over from other donors' samples. The V call is TRBV7-8, the J call TRBJ1-5, with no clear D. The source was PBMCs, collected from a glioma patient whose treatment included an IDH1 peptide vaccine. The CDR3 protein is CASSPTRAKGNQPQHF. The CDR3 nucleotides read TGTGCCAGCAGCCCCACGCGGGCGAAAGGGAATCAGCCCCAGCATTTT.